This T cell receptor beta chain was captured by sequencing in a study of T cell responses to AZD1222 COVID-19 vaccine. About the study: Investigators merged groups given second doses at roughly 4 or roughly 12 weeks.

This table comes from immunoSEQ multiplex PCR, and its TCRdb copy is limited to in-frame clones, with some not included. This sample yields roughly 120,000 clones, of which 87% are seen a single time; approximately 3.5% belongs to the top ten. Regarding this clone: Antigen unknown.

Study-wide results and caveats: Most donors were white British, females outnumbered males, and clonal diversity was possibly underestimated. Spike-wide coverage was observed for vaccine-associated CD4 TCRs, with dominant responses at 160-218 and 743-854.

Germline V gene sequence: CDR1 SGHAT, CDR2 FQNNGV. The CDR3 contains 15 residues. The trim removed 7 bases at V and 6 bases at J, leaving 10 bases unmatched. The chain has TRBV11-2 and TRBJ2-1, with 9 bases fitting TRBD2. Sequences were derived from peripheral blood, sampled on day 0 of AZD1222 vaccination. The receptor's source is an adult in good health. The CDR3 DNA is TGTGCCAGCACCAACGCGGCGGGAGGGCCCAATGAGCAGTTCTTC. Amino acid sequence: CASTNAAGGPNEQFF. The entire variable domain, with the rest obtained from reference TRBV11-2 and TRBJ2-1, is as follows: EAGVAQSPRYKIIEKRQSVAFWCNPISGHATLYWYQQILGQGPKLLIQFQNNGVVDDSQLPKDRFSAERLKGVDSTLKIQPAKLEDSAVYLCASTNAAGGPNEQFFGPGTRLTVL.